Below are 6 T cell receptor beta chains sequenced from a single sample in a study of T cells in Graves' hyperthyroidism and ophthalmopathy. It was RNA transcripts that yielded the amplified TCR beta CDR3 regions. HTBI primers drove first-round RT-PCR of the TCR CDR3. TCRdb fed the multiplex PCR reads into MiXCR, producing one record per CDR3 protein. The sample contains 150,000 or so distinct CDR3 sequences, more than 20% of which appear only once. Sequencing was done on a sample of blood. The source is a woman aged 50 to 65 with Graves' hyperthyroidism that later progressed to Graves' ophthalmopathy.

There are many counts of this clonotype. The chain employs TRBV7-6 and TRBJ2-5, with 7 positions matching TRBD1. CDR3 size: 14 residues. In germline, CDR1 is SGHVS, CDR2 FNYEAQ. V shed 0 bases and J 4 bases; nucleotides not matched to a gene: 2. In DNA form, the CDR3 reads TGTGCCAGCAGCTTAGCGGCAGGGGGAGAGACCCAGTACTTC. This translates into CASSLAAGGETQYF.

This clonotype has ten or more counts. The genes are TRBV5-8 and TRBJ1-1; D is unclear. V was clipped by 1 base and J by 2 bases, with 9 bases between them. CDR3 length: 14 residues. Germline assignment: CDR1 SGHTS and CDR2 YDEGEE. The CDR3 loop is CASSLSYGNTEAFF. The CDR3 DNA reads as TGTGCCAGCAGCTTGTCGTACGGTAACACTGAAGCTTTCTTT.

The sample holds a few counts of this clonotype. The chain uses TRBV6-5 and TRBJ2-7, with D possibly being TRBD2 (6 bases). Germline-derived CDR1 and CDR2 are MNHEY and SVGAGI. The CDR3 is 13 residues long. Trimming left V 2 bases short and J 7 bases short, with 12 bases between. The CDR3 DNA is TGTGCCAGCAGTTACGATCTGGCGGGAGAGCAGTACTTC. It yields the protein CASSYDLAGEQYF.

In this sample, this clonotype turned up a few times. This chain uses TRBV4-2 with TRBJ1-1; 8 positions agree with TRBD1. There are 17 residues in the CDR3. V lost 0 bases to trimming and J lost 0 bases; unmatched junction nucleotides: 6. Germline V gives CDR1 LGHNA, CDR2 YNFKEQ. The CDR3 sequence: CASSQDPPGGMNTEAFF. The CDR3 DNA sequence: TGTGCCAGCAGCCAAGATCCGCCAGGGGGCATGAACACTGAAGCTTTCTTT.

This clonotype turned up a few times. The genes are TRBV9 and TRBJ2-7; a weak D match, TRBD2 (5 bases). The V gene's germline CDR1 is SGDLS and CDR2 YYNGEE. The CDR3 has 15 amino acids. V shed 4 bases and J shed 5 bases, with 19 bases lying between them. CDR3 coding DNA: TGTGCCAGCAGCCCCAGTCCCCTGCCCGGGGACGAGCAGTACTTC. Translation: CASSPSPLPGDEQYF. The variable domain in full, completed from reference TRBV9 and TRBJ2-7, reads DSGVTQTPKHLITATGQRVTLRCSPRSGDLSVYWYQQSLDQGLQFLIQYYNGEERAKGNILERFSAQQFPDLHSELNLSSLELGDSALYFCASSPSPLPGDEQYFGPGTRLTVT.

With regard to this clonotype: At one end, the junction sequence differs from germline, possibly due to a read error. The chain uses TRBV18 and TRBJ2-5; D gene unclear. The CDR3 runs 15 residues. Germline CDR1 reads KGHSH; CDR2 reads LQKENI. The CDR3 nucleotides are TGTGCCAGCTCACCAAACGGGCGAGACCAAGGGACCCAGTACTTC. As protein: CASSPNGRDQGTQYF.